This T cell receptor beta chain was captured in a study of T cell responses to AZD1222 COVID-19 vaccine. The protocol was immunoSEQ multiplex PCR, while the TCRdb copy is restricted to in-frame clones and leaves out a portion. The sample includes fewer than 90,000 clones, around 89% of them seen just once. Recipients boosted at about 4 weeks or about 12 weeks are pooled. Specimen: peripheral blood, collected 28 days after the second AZD1222 dose. This TCR was recovered from an adult who received the AZD1222 COVID-19 vaccine.

CDR3 nucleotide sequence: TGTGCCAGCAGCAAAGCGGGGGCCTCCAATGAGCAGTTCTTC. This gives the protein CASSKAGASNEQFF. The V and J genes are TRBV7-3 and TRBJ2-1; 8 nucleotides align to TRBD2. Germline CDR1 is SGHTA and CDR2 is FQGTGA. This CDR3 region has 14 residues. With 5 bases clipped from V and 6 bases from J, the junction kept 6 bases outside the gene matches.